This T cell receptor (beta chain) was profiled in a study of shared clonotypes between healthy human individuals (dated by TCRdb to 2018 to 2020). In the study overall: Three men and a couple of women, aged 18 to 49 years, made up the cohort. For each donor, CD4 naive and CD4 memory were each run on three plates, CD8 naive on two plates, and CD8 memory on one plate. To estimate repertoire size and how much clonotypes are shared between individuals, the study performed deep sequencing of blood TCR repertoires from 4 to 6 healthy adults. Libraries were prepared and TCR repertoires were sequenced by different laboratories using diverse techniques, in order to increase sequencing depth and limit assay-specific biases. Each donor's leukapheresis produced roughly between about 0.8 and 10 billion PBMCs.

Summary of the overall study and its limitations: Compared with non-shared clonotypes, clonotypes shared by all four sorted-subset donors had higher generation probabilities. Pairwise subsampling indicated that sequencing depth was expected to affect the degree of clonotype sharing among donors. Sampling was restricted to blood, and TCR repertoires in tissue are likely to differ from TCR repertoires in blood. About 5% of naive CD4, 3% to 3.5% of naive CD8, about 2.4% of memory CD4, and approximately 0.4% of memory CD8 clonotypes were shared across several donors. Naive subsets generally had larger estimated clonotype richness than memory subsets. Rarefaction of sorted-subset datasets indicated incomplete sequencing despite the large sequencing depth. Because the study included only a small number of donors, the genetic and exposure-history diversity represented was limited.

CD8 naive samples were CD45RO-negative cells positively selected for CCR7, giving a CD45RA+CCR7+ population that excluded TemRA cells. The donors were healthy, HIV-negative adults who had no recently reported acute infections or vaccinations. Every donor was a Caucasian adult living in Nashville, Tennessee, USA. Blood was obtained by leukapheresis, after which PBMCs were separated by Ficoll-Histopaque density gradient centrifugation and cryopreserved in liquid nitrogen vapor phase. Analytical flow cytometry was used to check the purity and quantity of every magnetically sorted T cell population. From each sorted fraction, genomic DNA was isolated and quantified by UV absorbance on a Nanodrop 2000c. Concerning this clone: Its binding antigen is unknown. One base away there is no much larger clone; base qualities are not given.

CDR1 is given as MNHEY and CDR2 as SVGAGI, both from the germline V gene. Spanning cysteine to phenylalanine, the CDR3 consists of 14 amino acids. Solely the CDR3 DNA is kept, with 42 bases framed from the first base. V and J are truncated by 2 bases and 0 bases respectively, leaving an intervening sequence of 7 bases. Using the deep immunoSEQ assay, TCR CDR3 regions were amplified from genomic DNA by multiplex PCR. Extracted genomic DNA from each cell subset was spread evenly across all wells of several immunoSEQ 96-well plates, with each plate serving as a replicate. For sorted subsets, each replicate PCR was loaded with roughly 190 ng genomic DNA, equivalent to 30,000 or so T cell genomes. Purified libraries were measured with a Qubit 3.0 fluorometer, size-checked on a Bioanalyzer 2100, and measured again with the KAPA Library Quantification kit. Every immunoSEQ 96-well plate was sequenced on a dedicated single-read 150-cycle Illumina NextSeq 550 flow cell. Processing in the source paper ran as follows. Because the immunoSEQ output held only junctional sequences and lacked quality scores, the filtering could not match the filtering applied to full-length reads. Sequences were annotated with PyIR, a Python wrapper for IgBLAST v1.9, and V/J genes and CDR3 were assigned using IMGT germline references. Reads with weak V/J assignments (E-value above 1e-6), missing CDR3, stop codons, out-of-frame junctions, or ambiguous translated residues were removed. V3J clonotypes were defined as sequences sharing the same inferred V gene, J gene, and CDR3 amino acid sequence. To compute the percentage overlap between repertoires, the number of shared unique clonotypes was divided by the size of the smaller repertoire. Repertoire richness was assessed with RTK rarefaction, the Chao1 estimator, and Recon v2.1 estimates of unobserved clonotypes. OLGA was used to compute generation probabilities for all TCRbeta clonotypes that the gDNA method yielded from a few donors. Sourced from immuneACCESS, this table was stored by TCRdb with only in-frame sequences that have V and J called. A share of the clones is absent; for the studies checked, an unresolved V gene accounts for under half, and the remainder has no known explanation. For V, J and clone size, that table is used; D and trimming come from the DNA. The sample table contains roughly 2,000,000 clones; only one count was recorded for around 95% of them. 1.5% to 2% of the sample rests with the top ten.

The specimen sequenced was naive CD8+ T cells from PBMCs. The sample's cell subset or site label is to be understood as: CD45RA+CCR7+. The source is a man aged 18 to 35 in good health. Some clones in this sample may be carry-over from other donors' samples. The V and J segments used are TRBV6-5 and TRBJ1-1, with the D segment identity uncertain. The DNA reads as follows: TGTGCCAGCAGTTACCACTACATGAACACTGAAGCTTTCTTT. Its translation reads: CASSYHYMNTEAFF.